This T cell receptor beta chain was identified during a study of blood T cell repertoires in COVID-19. Study background: Acute and convalescent COVID-19 specimens originated in the United States, Italy and Spain. PBMCs, B-cell-depleted T cells, or T cells provided the cDNA or gDNA that made up the material.

Source study methods: Nucleated cell counts were estimated from reference gene primer amplification. Profiled with immunoSEQ multiplex PCR; TCRdb holds only in-frame clones, not every one. V, J and clone size were drawn from that table, and D and trimming were deduced from the DNA. The sample holds over 95,000 clones, more than 65% seen once. Per germline, CDR1 LNHDA and CDR2 SQIVND (reference sequence). The CDR3 length is 14 residues. V was shortened by 3 bases and J by 4 bases, with 11 bases between the two germline ends. The receptor's source is a woman at least 80 years old with active or convalescent COVID-19. The sample consisted of peripheral blood. The rearrangement uses TRBV19 and TRBJ2-3, with D possibly TRBD2 on 6 matching bases. The CDR3 sequence: CASSIRGIADTQYF. CDR3 DNA sequence: TGTGCCAGTAGTATCCGGGGGATTGCAGATACGCAGTATTTT.